The 23 T cell receptor beta chains in this list originate from one sample, sequenced in a study of T cells in Graves' hyperthyroidism and ophthalmopathy (dated by TCRdb to about 2019). Libraries were constructed by multiplex PCR. TCRdb shows the sequencer as Illumina HiSeq 2000. The TCR beta CDR3 regions were amplified from RNA transcripts. The first round of RT-PCR for the TCR CDR3 was performed with the HTBI primer set and the Qiagen OneStep RT-PCR kit. Using fastp at Q25 and MiXCR, TCRdb reprocessed the public reads and kept productive beta chains. CDR3 protein duplicates are merged, each entry listing the most common genes and DNA. This sample is represented by roughly 700,000 distinct CDR3 sequences; roughly 32% of them were singletons. Of the sample, roughly 31% falls within the top ten clones. The specimen was blood. The receptors here all came from a woman between 35 and 50 years old with Graves' hyperthyroidism.

V is TRBV6-1 and J is TRBJ2-2; D ambiguous. The length of the CDR3 is 13 residues. The V end was cut by 5 bases, the J end by 6 bases, with 10 bases between. The germline gives CDR1 MNHNS, CDR2 SASEGT. In DNA form, the CDR3 reads TGTGCCAGCAGTTATATCTCTCCCGGGGAGCTGTTTTTT. It yields the protein CASSYISPGELFF.

This clonotype was seen a few times. The gene calls are TRBV12-3 or TRBV12-4 and TRBJ1-6; D ambiguous. Trimming took off 2 bases at V and 10 bases at J, with 15 bases between the two ends. This CDR3 has 15 residues. CDR3 amino acids: CASSLWGTVPSPLHF. CDR3 coding DNA: TGTGCCAGCAGTTTATGGGGAACAGTCCCCTCACCCCTCCACTTT.

J is TRBJ1-6 and V is TRBV12-3 or TRBV12-4; no firm D call. V was shortened by 8 bases and J by 5 bases, with 7 bases between the two germline ends. The CDR3 runs 12 residues. The CDR3 DNA sequence: TGTGCCAGCGGGAAGAATAATTCACCCCTCCACTTT. This gives the protein CASGKNNSPLHF.

The chain links TRBV20-1 to TRBJ2-7, with TRBD1 as a possible D gene (6 bases). The V and J ends lost 5 bases and 2 bases respectively, with 19 bases between them. This CDR3 has 15 residues. Germline CDR1 reads DFQATT; CDR2 reads SNEGSKA (reference sequence). In DNA, the CDR3 is TGCAGTGCTTGGAAAAAACAGGGATATACCTACGAGCAGTACTTC. Translation gives CSAWKKQGYTYEQYF.

This clonotype was observed many times. This chain joins TRBV6-6 and TRBJ1-6; D remains ambiguous. The CDR3 spans 14 residues. Trimming cost V 2 bases and J 8 bases, with 10 bases left between them. Germline values: CDR1 MNHNY, CDR2 SVGAGI (reference sequence). In DNA, the CDR3 is TGTGCCAGCAGTTACGCGGCGTGGGATTCACCCCTCCACTTT. Translating it yields CASSYAAWDSPLHF.

The J gene is TRBJ2-7, the V gene TRBV6-1, with D unclear. V dropped 7 bases and J dropped 7 bases, with 20 bases sitting between them. The germline V gene has CDR1 MNHNS and CDR2 SASEGT. This CDR3 is built from 14 residues. The CDR3 DNA sequence: TGTGCCAGCACCCCTTACCCCCCGGACGGGGAGCAGTACTTC. Its translation: CASTPYPPDGEQYF.

The table lists this clonotype with a few counts. The CDR3 loop reads CASSPAGGMETQYF. The CDR3 nucleotides read TGTGCCAGCAGCCCCGCGGGGGGTATGGAGACCCAGTACTTC. This sequence joins TRBV6-1 and TRBJ2-5, with 8 positions matching TRBD2. J was trimmed by 5 bases and V by 6 bases; bases with no gene match: 8. Germline V gene sequence: CDR1 MNHNS, CDR2 SASEGT. The CDR3 extends over 14 amino acids.

The sample holds many counts of this clonotype. The chain employs TRBV29-1 and TRBJ2-7; 8 nucleotides line up with TRBD1. The CDR3 is 13 amino acids. The germline V gene has CDR1 SQVTM and CDR2 ANQGSEA. V was clipped by 6 bases and J by 2 bases; unmatched bases: 6. CDR3 in amino acids: CSVLGTGTYEQYF. The CDR3 DNA reads TGCAGCGTCCTAGGGACAGGTACCTACGAGCAGTACTTC.

There are many counts of this clonotype. The V gene is TRBV25-1, the J gene TRBJ2-7, with a tentative D call TRBD1 (5 bases). Germline V gene sequence: CDR1 MGHDK, CDR2 SYGVNS. Trimming removed 0 bases at V and 7 bases at J, with 10 bases between. The CDR3 spans 13 residues. CDR3 coding DNA: TGTGCCAGCAGTGAATACAGGGTGGGGGAGCAGTACTTC. Protein: CASSEYRVGEQYF.

This clonotype was seen ten or more times. The rearrangement joins TRBV7-2 to TRBJ2-2; no firm D call. V lost 1 base and J 6 bases, leaving 15 bases between the germline ends. CDR1 is SGHTA, CDR2 FQGNSA, per germline. The CDR3 consists of 16 residues. The CDR3 loop reads CASSLVWTDGPGELFF. The CDR3 DNA sequence: TGTGCCAGCAGCTTAGTTTGGACGGACGGCCCCGGGGAGCTGTTTTTT.

The chain employs TRBV23-1 and TRBJ1-1, with D uncertain. TRBV23-1 is placed among ORFs of uncertain function. V lost 6 bases to trimming and J lost 7 bases, with 27 bases between them. The CDR3 covers 17 residues. The CDR3, as DNA: TGCGCCAGCAGGGCCAGCACCACATCTTGGCTCCCAGTTGAAGCTTTCTTT. Amino acid sequence: CASRASTTSWLPVEAFF.

The gene calls are TRBV6-5 and TRBJ2-5; D is perhaps TRBD2 (6 bases). V lost 5 bases, J lost 5 bases, and 15 bases lay in between. Germline-derived CDR1 and CDR2 are MNHEY and SVGAGI. The length of the CDR3 is 14 residues. This CDR3 is CASSEAGHRETQYF. The CDR3 DNA reads TGTGCCAGCAGTGAAGCGGGTCATCGGGAGACCCAGTACTTC.

The DNA of the CDR3 is TGTGCCAGTAGTACCCGACAGGGGGGCGGCCCTGAAGCTTTCTTT. This codes for CASSTRQGGGPEAFF. The chain links TRBV19 to TRBJ1-1; TRBD1 agrees at 9 bases. Germline loops: CDR1 LNHDA, CDR2 SQIVND (reference sequence). With V trimmed by 4 bases and J by 6 bases, 9 bases remained unmatched. This CDR3 is built from 15 residues.

This chain links TRBV6-5 with TRBJ1-6; D is perhaps TRBD1 (6 bases). CDR3 length: 18 amino acids. Germline V gene sequence: CDR1 MNHEY, CDR2 SVGAGI. V shed 2 bases and J shed 0 bases, with 14 bases lying between them. The DNA for the CDR3 is TGTGCCAGCAGTTACGCGGGGGCGCGACTCTCCTATAATTCACCCCTCCACTTT. Its translation: CASSYAGARLSYNSPLHF.

Ten or more counts support this clonotype. The rearrangement links TRBV4-1 to TRBJ2-7; 9 bases map to TRBD2. The CDR3 sequence is 14 residues long. V dropped 6 bases and J dropped 6; count of bases not matched to a gene: 9. Germline V lookup: CDR1 MGHRA, CDR2 YSYEKL. The CDR3 here is CASRSAGGFGEQYF. The CDR3 DNA reads as TGCGCCAGCAGGTCGGCGGGAGGGTTCGGCGAGCAGTACTTC.

This clonotype was detected once. The V gene is TRBV7-9, the J gene TRBJ2-7, with 11 bases fitting TRBD1. V trimming: 6 bases; J trimming: 2 bases; junction bases outside the gene matches: 3. CDR3 size: 14 residues. Germline assignment: CDR1 SEHNR and CDR2 FQNEAQ (reference sequence). The CDR3: CASRGQGETYEQYF. Here the CDR3 DNA reads TGTGCCAGCAGGGGACAGGGGGAGACCTACGAGCAGTACTTC.

In its sample, this clonotype was seen many times. V gene TRBV29-1 combines with J gene TRBJ2-7, with D possibly being TRBD2 (6 bases). The CDR3 consists of 11 residues. V was cut by 4 bases and J by 6 bases, with 10 bases left in between. Germline V lookup: CDR1 SQVTM, CDR2 ANQGSEA. Here the CDR3 reads CSVGRASEQYF. Written as DNA, the CDR3 is TGCAGCGTTGGGAGGGCTAGCGAGCAGTACTTC.

This clonotype has ten or more counts. The V and J genes are TRBV2 and TRBJ2-7, with 9 nucleotides matching TRBD1. The junction had 7 bases not matched to a gene; V was cut back by 4 bases and J by 3 bases. The germline V gene encodes CDR1 SNHLY and CDR2 FYNNEI. The CDR3 has 15 amino acids. The CDR3 sequence is CASSASPGQGYEQYF. As DNA, the CDR3 is TGTGCCAGCAGTGCCTCACCGGGACAGGGCTACGAGCAGTACTTC.

The genes are TRBV9 and TRBJ1-1; no clear D gene. Trimming removed 0 bases from V and 5 bases from J, with 14 bases in between. The germline V gene encodes CDR1 SGDLS and CDR2 YYNGEE. The length of the CDR3 is 15 residues. The CDR3 loop reads CASSVVGGGGTEAFF. The CDR3 nucleotides are TGTGCCAGCAGCGTAGTAGGAGGAGGTGGGACTGAAGCTTTCTTT.

The CDR3 region is CASKGAQGKVSGYGYTF. The CDR3 DNA sequence: TGTGCCAGCAAGGGGGCGCAGGGGAAGGTCTCGGGCTATGGCTACACCTTC. The rearrangement uses TRBV6-5 and TRBJ1-2; 7 bases are shared with TRBD1. Per germline, CDR1 MNHEY and CDR2 SVGAGI. V shed 7 bases and J 4 bases; nucleotides not matched to a gene: 18. The CDR3 runs 17 residues.

This clonotype has more than one count but fewer than ten. V gene TRBV5-4 combines with J gene TRBJ2-5; TRBD1 is a possible D gene (6 bases). Trimming pared 4 bases from V and 0 bases from J, leaving 10 bases between. This CDR3 has 14 amino acids. The V gene's germline CDR1 is SGHNT and CDR2 YYREEE (reference sequence). CDR3 residues: CASSPTGYQETQYF. As DNA, the CDR3 is TGTGCCAGCAGCCCCACAGGGTACCAAGAGACCCAGTACTTC.

This clonotype appeared a few times. V usage is TRBV15 and J usage is TRBJ1-5, with D possibly matching TRBD1 (5 bases). CDR1 and CDR2 from the germline V gene are LNHNV and YYDKDF (reference sequence). This CDR3 has 14 amino acids. Trimming removed 2 bases at V and 5 bases at J, with 10 bases between. CDR3 in DNA: TGTGCCACCAGCAGAAGGGACGACGATCAGCCCCAGCATTTT. Its translation is CATSRRDDDQPQHF.

In the case of this clonotype: This could be a read error, since a much larger clone is one nucleotide away. The chain links TRBV7-2 to TRBJ1-5; D is undetermined. There are 15 residues in the CDR3. Germline CDR1 is SGHTA and CDR2 is FQGNSA. The CDR3 loop reads CACSLNRDSNQPQHF. Here the CDR3 DNA reads TGTGCCTGCAGCTTAAACAGAGATAGCAATCAGCCCCAGCATTTT.